This is a list of T cell receptor beta chains from one sample in a study of T cell repertoires in aging, cancer and after chemotherapy. TCRdb analysed the multiplex PCR reads with MiXCR anew, one entry per CDR3 protein. The sample has more than 4,500 distinct CDR3 sequences; around a fifth are singletons. Specimen: blood. All receptors come from a human donor in good health. The donor label of this sample is uncertain. The CDR3 runs from the conserved cysteine through the conserved F or W. D genes are given only for firm matches. Size is stated for part of the rows, as once, few or many counts, or as a class when the clone is expanded.

TRBV6-2/TRBV6-3	medium-sized	TRBD2	TRBJ2-1	TGTGCCAGCAGTGTCGGACTAGCGGGAGGCCCGAAGCAGTTCTTC	CASSVGLAGGPKQFF
TRBV5-1	few	-	TRBJ1-4	TGCGCCAGCAGCTTGGCCGGGGGGGATGAAAAACTGTTTTTT	CASSLAGGDEKLFF
TRBV7-9	medium-sized	-	TRBJ2-3	TGTGCCAGCAGCTTATTAGGGGAAGATACGCAGTATTTT	CASSLLGEDTQYF
TRBV7-2	-	TRBD2	TRBJ2-5	TGTGCCAGCAGCTCGGGACTAGTAGGGGAGACCCAGTACTTC	CASSSGLVGETQYF
TRBV20-1	-	-	TRBJ1-5	TGCAGTGCCTGGGGGGGGCAGGGTCAAAGCAATCAGCCCCAGCATTTT	CSAWGGQGQSNQPQHF
TRBV19	medium-sized	TRBD1	TRBJ2-1	TGTGCCAGTAGTATAGATTCGGGACAGGGGTTGAATGAGCAGTTCTTC	CASSIDSGQGLNEQFF
TRBV6-5	medium-sized	TRBD1	TRBJ1-1	TGTGCCAGCAGTACCCAGGGACAGGGTTTCGGCACTGAAGCTTTCTTT	CASSTQGQGFGTEAFF
TRBV19	few	TRBD2	TRBJ2-5	TGTGCCAGTAGACTAGCGGGAGAGACCCAGTACTTC	CASRLAGETQYF
TRBV4-1	few	TRBD1	TRBJ2-2	TGCGCCAGCAGCCATGGGACAGTGAACACCGGGGAGCTGTTTTTT	CASSHGTVNTGELFF
TRBV6-5	-	TRBD2	TRBJ2-1	TGTGCCAGCAGCCCTCAGCGGGAGGGCTACAATGAGCAGTTCTTC	CASSPQREGYNEQFF
TRBV4-3	-	-	TRBJ1-2	TGCGCCAGCAGCCAAGACGGGGCAAACTATGGCTACACCTTC	CASSQDGANYGYTF
TRBV15	medium-sized	-	TRBJ2-7	TGTGCCACCAGCAGGGGGTTCGACGAGCAGTACTTC	CATSRGFDEQYF
TRBV28	once	TRBD2	TRBJ2-5	TGTGCCAGCAGTTTAGTAGCGCGGGGGGGCCAAGAGACCCAGTACTTC	CASSLVARGGQETQYF
TRBV24-1	few	-	TRBJ1-1	TGTGCCACCAGTGGTCCCGGGGAGAACACTGAAGCTTTCTTT	CATSGPGENTEAFF
TRBV19	medium-sized	-	TRBJ2-2	TGTGCCAGTAGTTGGCAGGGAGGTTCGAACACCGGGGAGCTGTTTTTT	CASSWQGGSNTGELFF
TRBV5-1	-	-	TRBJ2-1	TGCGCCAGCAGTTCACCTAGCAGTACCTACAATGAGCAGTTCTTC	CASSSPSSTYNEQFF
TRBV24-1	-	-	TRBJ2-5	TGTGCCACCAGTGAGGGTCCAAGGGAGACCCAGTACTTC	CATSEGPRETQYF
TRBV20-1	few	-	TRBJ1-5	TGCAGTGCCCCCCAAGGTAGCAATCAGCCCCAGCATTTT	CSAPQGSNQPQHF
TRBV19	-	-	TRBJ1-1	TGTGCCAGTAGTACCCTCAGGGGAAAGAACACTGAAGCTTTCTTT	CASSTLRGKNTEAFF
TRBV18	medium-sized	-	TRBJ2-7	TGTGCCAGCTCAGGGGCCAGGTTTGGCGAGCAGTACTTC	CASSGARFGEQYF
TRBV4-3	few	TRBD1	TRBJ1-3	TGCGCCAGCAGCCAAGTCCCAGGGGGCTTGAACACCATATATTTT	CASSQVPGGLNTIYF
TRBV12-3/TRBV12-4	few	-	TRBJ1-6	TGTGCTAGTGGTTTGGTACTCGGCAATTCACCCCTCCACTTT	CASGLVLGNSPLHF
TRBV20-1	-	-	TRBJ2-1	TGCAGTGCTAGAGATCAGAGGGGGGTTTACAATGAGCAGTTCTTC	CSARDQRGVYNEQFF
TRBV12-3/TRBV12-4	few	-	TRBJ2-1	TGTGCCAGCAGTTTAGAAGCTAGCTCTCAATTTAGCTCCTACAATGAGCAGTTCTTC	CASSLEASSQFSSYNEQFF
TRBV19	medium-sized	-	TRBJ2-7	TGTGCCAGTAGTATAGGGGCAGAGCAGTACTTC	CASSIGAEQYF
TRBV29-1	medium-sized	-	TRBJ1-2	TGCAGCGCCGGGGAGGTGGTCGGTGGTGGCTACACCTTC	CSAGEVVGGGYTF
TRBV7-2	-	-	TRBJ1-3	TGTGCCAGCAGCTTACCTCGAAACACCATATATTTT	CASSLPRNTIYF
TRBV6-1	-	-	TRBJ2-7	TGTGCCAGCAGTGAAGGCGAGCAGTACTTC	CASSEGEQYF
TRBV12-3/TRBV12-4	medium-sized	-	TRBJ1-1	TGTGCCAGCAGTTTAGGGGGGCAGCTGAACACTGAAGCTTTCTTT	CASSLGGQLNTEAFF